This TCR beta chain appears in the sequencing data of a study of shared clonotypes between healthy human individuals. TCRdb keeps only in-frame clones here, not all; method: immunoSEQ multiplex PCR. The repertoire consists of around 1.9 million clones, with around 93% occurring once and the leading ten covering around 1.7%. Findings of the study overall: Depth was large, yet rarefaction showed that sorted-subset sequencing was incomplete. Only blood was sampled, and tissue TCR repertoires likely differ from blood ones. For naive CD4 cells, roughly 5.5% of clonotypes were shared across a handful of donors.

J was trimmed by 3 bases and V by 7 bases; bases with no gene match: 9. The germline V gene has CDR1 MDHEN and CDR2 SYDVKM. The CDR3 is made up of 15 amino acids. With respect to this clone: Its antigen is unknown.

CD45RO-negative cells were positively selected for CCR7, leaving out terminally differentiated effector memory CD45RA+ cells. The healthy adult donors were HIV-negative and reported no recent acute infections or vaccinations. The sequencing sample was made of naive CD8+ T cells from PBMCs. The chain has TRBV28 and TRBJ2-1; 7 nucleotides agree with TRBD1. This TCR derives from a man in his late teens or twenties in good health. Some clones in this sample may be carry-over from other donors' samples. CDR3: CASISPRDSYNEQFF. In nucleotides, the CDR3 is TGTGCCAGCATTTCTCCCCGGGACAGCTACAATGAGCAGTTCTTC.